Below, 10 T cell receptor beta chains from the same sample are listed, as sequenced in a study of T cell therapy after organ transplantation. Data came from immunoSEQ multiplex PCR; TCRdb stores just in-frame clones and leaves some out. The table records approximately 20,000 clones, around 80% of them present only once. No antigen has been identified for these receptors. The time point here: 4-8 weeks after completion of therapy. This material consisted of CD8+ T cells from blood, taken after autologous CMV-specific T cell therapy. These receptor sequences come from a human patient who had received a solid organ transplant and had CMV disease. Some T cells may be graft donor cells.

To note about this clone: An end of the junction differs from the germline gene, which may be a read error. This rearrangement joins TRBV2 to TRBJ2-2; 7 positions match TRBD1. CDR1 is SNHLY, CDR2 FYNNEI, per germline. The CDR3 length is 14 residues. The CDR3 DNA reads TGTGCCAGCAGGGAAGGGACAGAGTCCGGGGAGCTGTTTTTT. Translated: CASREGTESGELFF.

This chain uses TRBV30 with TRBJ1-3; the D is unclear. Germline lookup yields CDR1 GTSNPN and CDR2 SVGIG (reference sequence). Trimming stripped 4 bases from V and 0 bases from J, with 10 bases between. The CDR3 sequence is 14 residues long. The CDR3 here is CAWNGAGSGNTIYF. The CDR3 nucleotides are TGTGCCTGGAACGGAGCGGGCTCTGGAAACACCATATATTTT.

The V call is TRBV19, the J call TRBJ2-6; D call uncertain. The CDR3 is made up of 14 amino acids. Trimming removed 3 bases from V and 0 bases from J, with 3 bases in between. Germline V gives CDR1 LNHDA, CDR2 SQIVND (reference sequence). CDR3 amino acids: CASSIISGANVLTF. The CDR3 nucleotides are TGTGCCAGTAGTATCATCTCTGGGGCCAACGTCCTGACTTTC.

The CDR3 protein is CASSLGWTDTQYF. Written as DNA, the CDR3 is TGCGCCAGCAGCCTGGGGTGGACAGATACGCAGTATTTT. The rearrangement uses TRBV4-1 and TRBJ2-3; D gene uncertain. Deletions cut 4 bases from V and 3 bases from J, with 8 bases between. The CDR3 spans 13 residues. Germline CDR1 MGHRA, CDR2 YSYEKL.

The V gene is TRBV6-5, the J gene TRBJ1-1, with D possibly matching TRBD1 (6 bases). The length of the CDR3 is 14 residues. CDR1 and CDR2 (germline): MNHEY, SVGAGI. V was pared by 0 bases and J by 7 bases, with 12 bases between. CDR3 in amino acids: CASSYSSKGVEAFF. As DNA, the CDR3 is TGTGCCAGCAGTTACTCGAGCAAGGGGGTTGAAGCTTTCTTT.

This chain uses TRBV11-2 with TRBJ2-3, with TRBD2 identical over 9 bases. There are 16 residues in the CDR3. V gave up 4 bases and J gave up 0 bases; unmatched junction bases: 5. Germline CDR1 SGHAT, CDR2 FQNNGV. Here the CDR3 reads CASSSWTSASTDTQYF. CDR3 nucleotides: TGTGCCAGCAGCTCCTGGACTAGCGCTAGCACAGATACGCAGTATTTT. The variable domain in full, completed from reference TRBV11-2 and TRBJ2-3, reads EAGVAQSPRYKIIEKRQSVAFWCNPISGHATLYWYQQILGQGPKLLIQFQNNGVVDDSQLPKDRFSAERLKGVDSTLKIQPAKLEDSAVYLCASSSWTSASTDTQYFGPGTRLTVL.

This clone showed up just once. J is TRBJ1-5 and V is TRBV2, with TRBD1 matching over 9 bases. V gave up 2 bases and J gave up 4 bases; unmatched junction bases: 3. This CDR3 contains 15 residues. From germline, CDR1 is SNHLY and CDR2 FYNNEI. CDR3 amino acids: CASSEFGTGNQPQHF. Here the CDR3 DNA reads TGTGCCAGCAGTGAATTCGGGACAGGGAATCAGCCCCAGCATTTT.

This sequence joins TRBV7-9 and TRBJ2-6; tentatively, D is TRBD2 (5 bases). The CDR3 runs 16 residues. V was clipped by 4 bases and J by 2 bases, with 12 bases between them. Per germline, CDR1 SEHNR and CDR2 FQNEAQ (reference sequence). The CDR3 DNA reads as TGTGCCAGCAGCTCACCGCTCGGGGCTGGGGCCAACGTCCTGACTTTC. It codes for CASSSPLGAGANVLTF.

The V and J genes are TRBV2 and TRBJ2-7; D ambiguous. The germline V gene has CDR1 SNHLY and CDR2 FYNNEI. CDR3 size: 11 residues. V was clipped by 6 bases and J by 6 bases, with 9 bases between them. The chain's CDR3 is CASSNGGEQYF. DNA of the CDR3: TGTGCCAGCAGCAATGGTGGCGAGCAGTACTTC.

This clone was seen a few times. This sequence joins TRBV20-1 and TRBJ1-2, with D unresolved. With 2 bases removed from V and 6 bases from J, the gap between germline ends came to 7 bases. Germline CDR1 and CDR2: DFQATT and SNEGSKA (reference sequence). This CDR3 comprises 11 residues. CDR3 in amino acids: CSARRGNGYTF. The CDR3 nucleotides are TGCAGTGCTAGACGAGGCAATGGCTACACCTTC.